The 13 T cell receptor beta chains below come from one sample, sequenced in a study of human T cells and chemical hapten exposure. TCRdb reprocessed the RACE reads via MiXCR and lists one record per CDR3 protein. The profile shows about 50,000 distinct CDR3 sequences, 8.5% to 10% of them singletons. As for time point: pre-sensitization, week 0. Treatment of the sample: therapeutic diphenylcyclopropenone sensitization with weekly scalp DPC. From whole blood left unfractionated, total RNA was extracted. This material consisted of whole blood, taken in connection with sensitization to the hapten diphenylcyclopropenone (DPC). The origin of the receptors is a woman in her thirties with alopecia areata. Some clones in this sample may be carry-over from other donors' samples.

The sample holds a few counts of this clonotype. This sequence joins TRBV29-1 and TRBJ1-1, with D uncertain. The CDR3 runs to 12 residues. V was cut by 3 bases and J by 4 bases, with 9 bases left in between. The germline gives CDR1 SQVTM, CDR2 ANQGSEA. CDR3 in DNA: TGCAGCGTTGATCGGACGAGCACTGAAGCTTTCTTT. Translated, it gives CSVDRTSTEAFF.

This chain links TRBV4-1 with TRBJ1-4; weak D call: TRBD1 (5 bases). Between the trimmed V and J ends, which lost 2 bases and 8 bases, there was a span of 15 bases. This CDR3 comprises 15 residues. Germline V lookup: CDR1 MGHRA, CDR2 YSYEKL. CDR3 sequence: CASSQRTGGGEKLFF. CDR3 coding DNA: TGCGCCAGCAGCCAACGAACCGGGGGAGGAGAAAAACTGTTTTTT.

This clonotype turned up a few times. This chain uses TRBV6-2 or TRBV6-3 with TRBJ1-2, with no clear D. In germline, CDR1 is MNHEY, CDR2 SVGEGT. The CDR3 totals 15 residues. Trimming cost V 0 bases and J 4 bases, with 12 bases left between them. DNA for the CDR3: TGTGCCAGCAGTTACTCGGAGGTCCGGATCTATGGCTACACCTTC. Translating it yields CASSYSEVRIYGYTF.

This chain's CDR3 is CASSVTGSSYNSPLHF. The CDR3, as DNA: TGCGCCAGCAGCGTCACAGGGAGCTCCTATAATTCACCCCTCCACTTT. J is TRBJ1-6 and V is TRBV5-1, with D possibly matching TRBD1 (6 bases). The V gene's germline CDR1 is SGHRS and CDR2 YFSETQ. V was shortened by 4 bases and J by 0 bases, with 11 bases between the two germline ends. The CDR3 has 16 amino acids.

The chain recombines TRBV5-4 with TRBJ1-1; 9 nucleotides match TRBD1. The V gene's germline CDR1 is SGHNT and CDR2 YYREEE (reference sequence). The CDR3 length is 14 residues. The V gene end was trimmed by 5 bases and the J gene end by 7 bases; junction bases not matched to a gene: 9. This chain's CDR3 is CASSFLQGASEAFF. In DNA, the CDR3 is TGTGCCAGCAGTTTCCTACAGGGGGCAAGTGAAGCTTTCTTT.

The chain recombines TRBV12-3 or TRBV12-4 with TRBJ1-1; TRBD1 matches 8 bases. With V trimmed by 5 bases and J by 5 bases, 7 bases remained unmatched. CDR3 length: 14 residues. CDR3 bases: TGTGCCAGCAGTGCCGACAGGGGCAGGACTGAAGCTTTCTTT. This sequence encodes CASSADRGRTEAFF.

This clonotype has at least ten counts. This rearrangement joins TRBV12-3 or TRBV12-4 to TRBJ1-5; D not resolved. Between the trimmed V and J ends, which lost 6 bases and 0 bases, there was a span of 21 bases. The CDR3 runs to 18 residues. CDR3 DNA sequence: TGTGCCAGCAGAAGACAATCATCAACTTTTTATAGCAATCAGCCCCAGCATTTT. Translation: CASRRQSSTFYSNQPQHF.

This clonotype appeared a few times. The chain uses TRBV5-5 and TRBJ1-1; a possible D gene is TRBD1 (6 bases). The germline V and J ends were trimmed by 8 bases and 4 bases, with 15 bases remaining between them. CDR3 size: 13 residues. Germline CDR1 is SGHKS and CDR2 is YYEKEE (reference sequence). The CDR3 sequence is CASHLTGTTEAFF. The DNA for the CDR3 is TGTGCCAGTCATCTTACAGGGACCACTGAAGCTTTCTTT.

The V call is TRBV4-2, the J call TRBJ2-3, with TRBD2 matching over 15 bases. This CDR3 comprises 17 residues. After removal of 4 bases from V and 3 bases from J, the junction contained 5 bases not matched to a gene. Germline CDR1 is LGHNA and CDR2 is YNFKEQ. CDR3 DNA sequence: TGTGCCAGCAGCCGGCGGACTAGCGGGGGGGCGACAGATACGCAGTATTTT. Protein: CASSRRTSGGATDTQYF.

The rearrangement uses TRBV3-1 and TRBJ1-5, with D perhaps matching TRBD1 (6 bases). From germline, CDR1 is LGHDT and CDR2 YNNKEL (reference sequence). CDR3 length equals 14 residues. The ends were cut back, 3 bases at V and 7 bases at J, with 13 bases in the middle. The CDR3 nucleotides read TGTGCCAGCAGCCATGGGGGGGGCGGCCAGCCCCAGCATTTT. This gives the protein CASSHGGGGQPQHF.

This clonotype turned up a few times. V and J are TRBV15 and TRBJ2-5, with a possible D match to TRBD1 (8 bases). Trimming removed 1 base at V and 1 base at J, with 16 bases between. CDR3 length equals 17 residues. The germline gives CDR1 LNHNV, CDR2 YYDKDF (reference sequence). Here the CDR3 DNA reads TGTGCCACCAGCAGAGTAACAGGGGGAGGGTGCCAAGAGACCCAGTACTTC. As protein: CATSRVTGGGCQETQYF.

The CDR3 sequence: CASTLWGNVGYTF. Here the CDR3 DNA reads TGTGCCAGCACCCTCTGGGGGAATGTTGGCTACACCTTC. The chain uses TRBV12-3 or TRBV12-4 and TRBJ1-2, with a possible D match to TRBD1 (5 bases). The CDR3 sequence is 13 residues long. With 7 bases removed from V and 7 bases from J, the gap between germline ends came to 16 bases.

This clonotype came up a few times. CDR3 protein: CASSLAAGGIYEQYF. The DNA for the CDR3 is TGTGCCAGCAGCTTGGCGGCAGGGGGGATCTACGAGCAGTACTTC. The gene calls are TRBV5-6 and TRBJ2-7; perhaps TRBD1 as D (7 bases). From germline, CDR1 is SGHDT and CDR2 YYEEEE. V lost 0 bases, J lost 3 bases, and 13 bases lay in between. The CDR3 is 15 amino acids.